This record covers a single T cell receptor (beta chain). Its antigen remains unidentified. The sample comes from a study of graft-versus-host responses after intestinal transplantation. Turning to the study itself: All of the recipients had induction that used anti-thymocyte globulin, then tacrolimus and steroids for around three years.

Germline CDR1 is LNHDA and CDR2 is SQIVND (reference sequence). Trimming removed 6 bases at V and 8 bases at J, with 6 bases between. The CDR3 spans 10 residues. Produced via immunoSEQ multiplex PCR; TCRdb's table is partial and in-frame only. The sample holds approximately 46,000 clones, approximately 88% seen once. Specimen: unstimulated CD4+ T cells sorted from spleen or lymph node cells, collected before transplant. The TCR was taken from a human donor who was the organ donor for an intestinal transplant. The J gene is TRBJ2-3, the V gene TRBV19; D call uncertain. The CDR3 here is CASSYRTQYF. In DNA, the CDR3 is TGTGCCAGTAGCTATCGTACGCAGTATTTT. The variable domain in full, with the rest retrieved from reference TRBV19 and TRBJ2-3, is DGGITQSPKYLFRKEGQNVTLSCEQNLNHDAMYWYRQDPGQGLRLIYYSQIVNDFQKGDIAEGYSVSREKKESFPLTVTSAQKNPTAFYLCASSYRTQYFGPGTRLTVL.